This T cell receptor (beta chain) was identified in a study of control samples from healthy donors and cancer patients (dated by TCRdb to 2020 to 2021). Library preparation used the immunoSEQ multiplex PCR assay. In its TCRdb copy, this immuneACCESS table keeps in-frame sequences only and misses some clones. Where compared with another copy, unresolved V genes explain less than half of these, and the others have no known cause. The sample table shows 78,000 or so clones, and roughly 84% are seen once. The ten top clones hold more than 12% of the sample. The germline V and J ends show losses of 4 bases and 1 base respectively, and no gene match explains 11 bases of the junction. Looking up the germline V gene (reference sequence) yields CDR1 LNHNV and CDR2 YYDKDF. Including the terminal cysteine and phenylalanine, the CDR3 comprises 17 residues. The entry retains the CDR3 DNA only, 51 bases that are in frame from base 1.

To note about this clone: Its cognate antigen has yet to be identified. Per-base quality was not reported, and no clone a single base away is much larger than it.

The V gene is TRBV15 and the J gene is TRBJ2-5; TRBD1 agrees with 8 junctional bases. Sequencing input: blood. The receptor was derived from a man in his fifties or sixties in good health. The CDR3 region reads CATSKEGTGNFQETQYF. The bases read TGTGCCACCAGCAAAGAAGGGACAGGCAACTTCCAAGAGACCCAGTACTTC.